This TCR beta chain was sequenced during a study of blood T cells in healthy people across ages. Next came a second PCR, run for about 7 to 12 cycles, which used a sample-barcoded 5' primer along with a J-beta primer mix. TCRdb redid the calling of the 5' RACE reads with MiXCR, one entry per CDR3 protein. The sample contains around 1,000,000 distinct CDR3 sequences, 20% to 25% of which appear only once. Remarks on this clonotype: Its antigen is not identified.

Broader study findings: The recorded TCR beta diversity per million T cells decreased in a roughly linear manner with age. No one knew whether donors had CMV, which possibly confounded expanded clonotype changes.

The CDR3 runs to 15 residues. J was trimmed by 3 bases and V by 3 bases; bases with no gene match: 5. The same sample was also used in a study of T cells of mothers and their children. That source reports: Overlap measured in related mother-child pairs was slightly, non-significantly higher than in unrelated pairs.

This sequence originates from a girl between 2 and 10 years old in good health. The sample was blood. The chain links TRBV12-3 or TRBV12-4 to TRBJ2-1, with 7 bases aligning to TRBD1. The DNA for the CDR3 is TGTGCCAGCAGTTTCCGTGACAGGGTCTACAATGAGCAGTTCTTC. It translates to CASSFRDRVYNEQFF.